This T cell receptor beta chain is drawn from a study of blood T cells in healthy people across ages. About the research overall: In model experiments, template switching was able to capture about one barcoded beta molecule for every two T cells that were present.

Overall study results and limits: More naive CD4+ cells and higher diversity marked long-lived donors relative to aged donors. Calculation of diversity from one million T cells yielded estimates considered to be underestimates.

Sample-barcoded 5' priming and a J-beta primer mix drove a second PCR of 7 to 11 cycles. MiXCR was run by TCRdb on the 5' RACE reads, yielding one entry per CDR3 protein. The sample records about 1.6 million distinct CDR3 sequences, approximately 32% being singletons. Concerning this clonotype: What it recognizes is unknown.

What was sequenced was blood. The TCR comes from a woman aged 25-40 years in good health.

The CDR3 is CASRHITGYGYTF. The CDR3 coding sequence is TGTGCCAGCAGACACATTACCGGCTATGGCTACACCTTC. The J gene is TRBJ1-2, the V gene TRBV6-1, with D hard to call. CDR1 is MNHNS and CDR2 is SASEGT in the germline V gene. There are 13 residues in the CDR3. V dropped 6 bases and J dropped 4 bases, with 12 bases sitting between them.